The 13 T cell receptor beta chains in this list originate from one sample, sequenced in a study of metastatic and nonmetastatic thyroid tumors. Thyroid surgery was performed in patients who had received no treatment beforehand. TCRdb re-clonotyped the PCR reads through MiXCR. The repertoire holds 30,000 to 40,000 clones, with roughly a quarter as singletons. Sample: blood. The receptors shown here come from a female donor with papillary thyroid cancer or a benign thyroid nodule (not recorded which). Some clones in this sample may be carry-over from other donors' samples.

For this clone: This could be a read error, since a much larger clone is one nucleotide away. V gene TRBV7-2 combines with J gene TRBJ2-3; D call uncertain. The CDR3 runs 11 residues. Germline lookup yields CDR1 SGHTA and CDR2 FQGNSA. V was trimmed by 5 bases and J by 4 bases, leaving 4 bases between them. The DNA for the CDR3 is TGTGCCAGCAGCCTATCAGATACGCAGTATTTT. This encodes CASSLSDTQYF.

The chain is built from TRBV20-1 and TRBJ1-1, with D possibly matching TRBD1 (5 bases). Trimming pared 3 bases from V and 4 bases from J, leaving 12 bases between. Per germline, CDR1 DFQATT and CDR2 SNEGSKA (reference sequence). The CDR3 has 13 residues. The CDR3 region is CSASMGVRTEAFF. The DNA of the CDR3 is TGCAGTGCTAGTATGGGGGTTCGCACTGAAGCTTTCTTT.

This clone was seen repeatedly, ten times or more. CDR3 in amino acids: CASSASGAGYYGYTF. The CDR3 bases are TGTGCCAGCAGCGCCAGCGGGGCAGGGTACTATGGCTACACCTTC. The V gene is TRBV7-2, the J gene TRBJ1-2; D is perhaps TRBD1 (5 bases). Germline V gene lookup returns CDR1 SGHTA and CDR2 FQGNSA. This CDR3 comprises 15 residues. V dropped 5 bases and J dropped 3 bases, with 16 bases sitting between them.

This clone was detected many times. The junction and the germline gene differ at one end; a read error may be behind it. The chain employs TRBV19 and TRBJ1-5; D uncertain. Germline loops: CDR1 LNHDA, CDR2 SQIVND (reference sequence). CDR3 length equals 15 residues. CDR3 loop: CASSSWEGLNQAQHF. For the CDR3, the DNA is TGTGCCAGTAGTAGCTGGGAAGGCCTCAATCAGGCCCAGCATTTT.

The V gene is TRBV5-1, the J gene TRBJ1-1; 7 bases are a match to TRBD1. V shed 3 bases, J shed 1 base, and the junction held 3 bases outside the gene matches. Looked up from germline, CDR1 is SGHRS and CDR2 is YFSETQ. There are 14 residues in the CDR3. In nucleotides, the CDR3 is TGCGCCAGCAGCTACACAGGGGCGAACACTGAAGCTTTCTTT. It encodes CASSYTGANTEAFF.

This clone was found once. CDR3: CSAGTVSYEQYF. CDR3 nucleotide sequence: TGCAGTGCTGGGACAGTTTCCTACGAGCAGTACTTC. The rearrangement uses TRBV20-1 and TRBJ2-7; TRBD1 aligns across 7 bases. With V trimmed by 5 bases and J by 1 base, 2 bases remained unmatched. The CDR3 has 12 amino acids. Germline assignment: CDR1 DFQATT and CDR2 SNEGSKA (reference sequence).

The chain is built from TRBV11-2 and TRBJ1-2; 10 bases line up with TRBD1. The germline V gene has CDR1 SGHAT and CDR2 FQNNGV. V lost 5 bases to trimming and J lost 4 bases; unmatched junction nucleotides: 16. The CDR3 length is 18 residues. CDR3 residues: CASSLNVMGQGSSYGYTF. DNA of the CDR3: TGTGCCAGCAGCCTCAACGTTATGGGACAGGGGTCGAGCTATGGCTACACCTTC.

Details on this clone: The CDR3 does not close with the conserved phenylalanine or tryptophan, likely indicating a read error. This chain joins TRBV20-1 and TRBJ1-2; perhaps TRBD1 as D (6 bases). Between the trimmed V and J ends, which lost 4 bases and 2 bases, there was a span of 14 bases. The CDR3 runs 14 residues. CDR1 is DFQATT, CDR2 SNEGSKA, per germline (reference sequence). In nucleotides, the CDR3 is TGCAGTGCTATCGGGGGCCCCTTAAACTATGGCTACACCTCC. This codes for CSAIGGPLNYGYTS.

This chain links TRBV7-9 with TRBJ2-1; D not resolved. Germline assignment: CDR1 SEHNR and CDR2 FQNEAQ (reference sequence). The CDR3 totals 13 residues. The germline V and J ends were trimmed by 5 bases and 4 bases, with 9 bases remaining between them. The CDR3 DNA follows: TGTGCCAGCAGCCGACAAGAATACAATGAGCAGTTCTTC. Translated: CASSRQEYNEQFF.

The chain has TRBV5-8 and TRBJ2-2; D may be TRBD1 or TRBD2 (6 bases each). This CDR3 comprises 16 residues. CDR1 is SGHTS, CDR2 YDEGEE, per germline. V was cut by 4 bases and J by 7 bases, with 20 bases left in between. In nucleotides, the CDR3 is TGTGCCAGCAGCCTGCAGGTCGGGGGCAGGATCGGGGAGCTGTTTTTT. Its protein product is CASSLQVGGRIGELFF.

This clone was detected ten times or more. This rearrangement joins TRBV12-3 or TRBV12-4 to TRBJ1-5; 7 bases map to TRBD1. J was trimmed by 5 bases and V by 9 bases; bases with no gene match: 16. This CDR3 region has 16 residues. CDR3 residues: CASNLPPDRVYQPQHF. CDR3 nucleotides: TGTGCCAGTAACCTCCCCCCAGACAGGGTATATCAGCCCCAGCATTTT.

Points on this clone: A clone one base away is much larger, so this may be a read error. The same CDR3 can be traced to other DNA sequences in this sample. The genes are TRBV30 and TRBJ2-2; D call uncertain. CDR3 size: 15 residues. Germline V gene lookup returns CDR1 GTSNPN and CDR2 SVGIG (reference sequence). CDR3 protein: CASPPWVRNTGELFF. CDR3 bases: TGTGCCTCCCCCCCCTGGGTGAGGAACACTGGGGAGCTGTTTTTT.

This clone was found many times. J is TRBJ2-1 and V is TRBV11-2; TRBD1 aligns across 7 bases. V lost 5 bases, J lost 3 bases, and 7 bases stayed unmatched. The CDR3 extends over 15 amino acids. Germline CDR1 reads SGHAT; CDR2 reads FQNNGV. The CDR3 spells CASSPRGLNYNEQFF. CDR3 coding DNA: TGTGCCAGCAGCCCAAGGGGGCTGAACTACAATGAGCAGTTCTTC.